These 17 T cell receptor beta chains came from one sample sequenced in a study of blood T cell repertoires in COVID-19. Libraries were prepared by immunoSEQ multiplex PCR; TCRdb keeps only in-frame clonotypes and omits some of them. The sample has approximately 400,000 clones, more than 75% seen once. The specimen sequenced was PBMCs or T cells enriched from blood (not recorded which). All receptors come from a woman aged 18-30 years who had recovered from COVID-19.

This clone was detected only once. The CDR3 sequence: CASLGSLPYNSPLHF. The CDR3, as DNA: TGTGCCAGCCTGGGGAGTCTCCCTTATAATTCACCCCTCCACTTT. This chain uses TRBV2 with TRBJ1-6; no clear D. Germline CDR1 is SNHLY and CDR2 is FYNNEI. Trimming shortened V by 8 bases and J by 4 bases, and 15 bases separated the two germline ends. The CDR3 has 15 residues.

The rearrangement uses TRBV2 and TRBJ1-1; D is unclear. The germline V and J ends were trimmed by 6 bases and 2 bases, with 13 bases remaining between them. The CDR3 is 14 amino acids. CDR1 and CDR2 (germline): SNHLY, FYNNEI. The CDR3 DNA reads as TGTGCCAGCAGCTCGAAAGGAGGTAACACTGAAGCTTTCTTT. Encoded protein: CASSSKGGNTEAFF.

The V call is TRBV24-1, the J call TRBJ1-2; 7 nucleotides align to TRBD1. CDR1 and CDR2 from the germline V gene are KGHDR and SFDVKD. V gave up 4 bases and J gave up 8 bases; unmatched junction bases: 12. The CDR3 has 15 amino acids. In DNA form, the CDR3 reads TGTGCCACCAGTGAACCCTCCGGGACAGAGGGGGGCTACACCTTC. It yields the protein CATSEPSGTEGGYTF.

The chain combines TRBV6-2 or TRBV6-3 with TRBJ1-2; D is undetermined. This CDR3 spans 16 amino acids. V lost 0 bases, J lost 0 bases, and 11 bases lay in between. Germline V CDR1 and CDR2: MNHEY, SVGEGT. The CDR3 DNA reads TGTGCCAGCAGTTACTCGGTGAGACAAGCTAACTATGGCTACACCTTC. It encodes CASSYSVRQANYGYTF.

In the case of this clone: The same CDR3 can be traced to other DNA sequences in this sample. The J gene is TRBJ1-3, the V gene TRBV27; D call uncertain. Trimming took 3 bases from V and 1 from J, leaving 4 bases between them. This CDR3 contains 13 residues. Germline assignment: CDR1 MNHEY and CDR2 SMNVEV (reference sequence). CDR3 nucleotide sequence: TGTGCCAGCAGTTTGAGGTCTGGAAACACCATATATTTT. Its protein product is CASSLRSGNTIYF.

The gene calls are TRBV5-1 and TRBJ1-6, with TRBD1 identical over 7 bases. This CDR3 is 15 amino acids long. J was trimmed by 9 bases and V by 0 bases; bases with no gene match: 6. Per germline, CDR1 SGHRS and CDR2 YFSETQ. Here the CDR3 DNA reads TGCGCCAGCAGCTTGGCCGGGACAGTAGGTTCACCCCTCCACTTT. It codes for CASSLAGTVGSPLHF.

V is TRBV7-8 and J is TRBJ2-7, with D possibly being TRBD1 (6 bases). Germline V gene lookup returns CDR1 SGHVS and CDR2 FQNEAQ. CDR3 length: 13 amino acids. V lost 5 bases and J lost 2, with 10 bases in between. Here the CDR3 DNA reads TGTGCCAGCAGCAGTGACAGGACCTACGAGCAGTACTTC. Its protein product is CASSSDRTYEQYF.

The chain joins TRBV19 to TRBJ2-3; 7 bases line up with TRBD2. J lost 4 bases, V lost 10 bases, and 8 bases had no gene match. Germline CDR1 reads LNHDA; CDR2 reads SQIVND (reference sequence). This CDR3 is built from 13 residues. CDR3 in DNA: TGTGCCACCACGGATGGGAGGGCAGATACGCAGTATTTT. Protein: CATTDGRADTQYF.

The chain employs TRBV2 and TRBJ1-2; 11 bases agree with TRBD1. This CDR3 contains 14 residues. Per germline, CDR1 SNHLY and CDR2 FYNNEI. With 6 bases clipped from V and 7 bases from J, the junction kept 7 bases outside the gene matches. CDR3 sequence: CASSQDRGRRGYTF. The DNA for the CDR3 is TGTGCCAGCAGCCAGGACAGGGGGCGGCGTGGCTACACCTTC.

The chain combines TRBV23-1 with TRBJ2-2, with a weak D call TRBD2 (5 bases). TRBV23-1 is an open reading frame whose function is uncertain. There are 15 residues in the CDR3. Trimming removed 0 bases at V and 7 bases at J, with 12 bases between. The CDR3 reads CASSQSEAPRGELFF. In nucleotides, the CDR3 is TGCGCCAGCAGTCAATCGGAGGCCCCACGCGGGGAGCTGTTTTTT.

The chain joins TRBV19 to TRBJ2-4; the D gene is possibly TRBD1 (7 bases). Trimming took 2 bases from V and 1 from J, leaving 12 bases between them. CDR3 length: 16 amino acids. Germline V gene sequence: CDR1 LNHDA, CDR2 SQIVND (reference sequence). CDR3 protein: CASSITGEVAKNIQYF. The CDR3 DNA is TGTGCCAGTAGTATAACAGGGGAGGTTGCCAAAAACATTCAGTACTTC.

The chain is built from TRBV5-8 and TRBJ1-2, with D possibly TRBD1 on 5 matching bases. This CDR3 region has 13 residues. The germline V gene encodes CDR1 SGHTS and CDR2 YDEGEE. V was cut by 5 bases and J by 3 bases, with 11 bases left in between. The CDR3 sequence is CASRSPGDYGYTF. The CDR3 bases are TGTGCCAGCAGGTCACCGGGGGACTATGGCTACACCTTC.

This chain connects TRBV19 to TRBJ1-6; D perhaps matches TRBD1 (6 bases). The germline V gene has CDR1 LNHDA and CDR2 SQIVND (reference sequence). Between the trimmed V and J ends, which lost 5 bases and 0 bases, there was a span of 14 bases. The CDR3 spans 17 residues. The CDR3 DNA sequence: TGTGCCAGTAGTCCGGACAGCTCGAACTCCTATAATTCACCCCTCCACTTT. It is translated as CASSPDSSNSYNSPLHF.

The CDR3: CASSWRAGENNEQFF. Written as DNA, the CDR3 is TGTGCCAGCAGCTGGAGGGCGGGGGAGAATAATGAGCAGTTCTTC. The gene calls are TRBV3-1 (or the pseudogene TRBV3-2) and TRBJ2-1; TRBD2 agrees at 7 bases. This CDR3 region has 15 residues. J was trimmed by 7 bases and V by 5 bases; bases with no gene match: 11. Germline V CDR1 and CDR2: LGHDT, YNNKEL (reference sequence).

The CDR3 loop is CAWSVGGYNTEAFF. CDR3 DNA: TGTGCCTGGAGTGTTGGAGGTTACAACACTGAAGCTTTCTTT. The chain employs TRBV30 and TRBJ1-1; the D is unclear. The CDR3 is 14 amino acids. The ends were cut back, 0 bases at V and 2 bases at J, with 10 bases in the middle. The germline V gene encodes CDR1 GTSNPN and CDR2 SVGIG (reference sequence).

The rearrangement uses TRBV30 and TRBJ1-3; D gene unclear. From germline, CDR1 is GTSNPN and CDR2 SVGIG (reference sequence). V lost 3 bases and J 8 bases, leaving 8 bases between the germline ends. The CDR3 spans 11 residues. DNA of the CDR3: TGTGCCTGGAGCCTCGGGGACACCATATATTTT. This gives the protein CAWSLGDTIYF.

J is TRBJ1-1 and V is TRBV19; tentatively, D is TRBD1 (5 bases). The CDR3 sequence is 12 residues long. V lost 5 bases to trimming and J lost 11 bases, with 15 bases between them. The germline V gene has CDR1 LNHDA and CDR2 SQIVND (reference sequence). As DNA, the CDR3 is TGTGCCAGTAGTCTTTTGTGGGGGAGGGCTTTCTTT. This translates into CASSLLWGRAFF.